This T cell receptor (beta chain) was sequenced in a study of T-cell memory formation after mild COVID-19. Broader study findings: Clones that contracted from day 15 to 85 had balanced CD4/CD8; later expanders were CD4+ biased. Researchers found some responding clones in pre-infection memory, a sign that cross-reactive memory joined. SARS-CoV-2 specificity was not confirmed for second-wave clones peaking on day 37. Contracting CD8+ clones were enriched in EMRA, CD4+ mainly in CM and EM.

One entry per CDR3 protein results from TCRdb running MiXCR on the 5' RACE reads. Found here are roughly 250,000 distinct CDR3 sequences, approximately 16% of them singletons; the top ten hold approximately 3.4%. For this clonotype: Its antigen is still unknown.

This CDR3 is 15 amino acids long. V lost 6 bases to trimming and J lost 8 bases; unmatched junction nucleotides: 7. The source is a man aged 18 to 30 who had mild COVID-19 (a few samples of this study predate the infection). Cell type and time point are not known. Sequenced material: PBMCs or a T cell subset sorted from them (not recorded which). The V gene is TRBV12-3 or TRBV12-4, the J gene TRBJ2-1; TRBD2 matches at 13 bases. As DNA, the CDR3 is TGTGCCAGCAGCTTAACGGGACTAGCGGGGTATGAGCAGTTCTTC. This sequence encodes CASSLTGLAGYEQFF.